Each of the 32 T cell receptor beta chains below was sequenced from the same sample in a study of blood T cell repertoires in COVID-19 (dated by TCRdb to 2020 to 2021). The receptor library was made with the immunoSEQ multiplex PCR assay. TCRdb provides this immuneACCESS table in a form limited to in-frame rearrangements. Some clones are lacking; in checked studies, under half of them reflect an unresolved V gene, and why the rest are absent is not known. A total of 400,000 to 550,000 clones appear in this sample, roughly 91% of them only once. The ten largest clones take up 4% to 5.5% of the sample. The sample taken for sequencing was peripheral blood. These TCRs come from a woman in her thirties with acute or convalescent COVID-19.

This chain uses TRBV12-3 or TRBV12-4 with TRBJ1-1, with TRBD1 matching over 7 bases. Trimming cost V 8 bases and J 7 bases; bases outside gene matches: 7. This CDR3 is built from 12 residues. CDR3: CASRPGTVEAFF. CDR3 bases: TGTGCCAGCCGACCTGGGACAGTTGAAGCTTTCTTT.

The chain has TRBV5-1 and TRBJ2-7; the match to TRBD2 covers 14 bases. V was clipped by 4 bases and J by 9 bases; unmatched bases: 6. CDR1 and CDR2 (germline): SGHRS, YFSETQ. This CDR3 spans 14 amino acids. The CDR3 DNA reads TGCGCCAGCAGCCCGGGACTAGCGGGGGCCGGGCAGTACTTC. It yields the protein CASSPGLAGAGQYF.

The rearrangement uses TRBV5-1 and TRBJ1-2, with D possibly matching TRBD1 (6 bases). The V end was cut by 4 bases, the J end by 4 bases, with 14 bases between. The CDR3 is 14 amino acids. The germline gives CDR1 SGHRS, CDR2 YFSETQ. CDR3 nucleotide sequence: TGCGCCAGCAGCCTGGGACATTTCGGCTATGGCTACACCTTC. Protein: CASSLGHFGYGYTF.

The chain combines TRBV9 with TRBJ2-7; 7 bases are shared with TRBD1. This CDR3 is built from 14 residues. Germline V gene sequence: CDR1 SGDLS, CDR2 YYNGEE. Trimming took 3 bases from V and 4 from J; bases not matched to a gene: 7. CDR3 bases: TGTGCCAGCAGCGCCTCCTCACAGGGGTACGAGCAGTACTTC. This encodes CASSASSQGYEQYF.

V is TRBV7-8 and J is TRBJ2-1; unclear D gene. There are 14 residues in the CDR3. The germline V and J ends were trimmed by 1 base and 6 bases, with 10 bases remaining between them. Germline CDR1 and CDR2: SGHVS and FQNEAQ. This chain's CDR3 is CASSLGVGPNEQFF. CDR3 bases: TGTGCCAGCAGCTTAGGGGTTGGGCCCAATGAGCAGTTCTTC.

The genes are TRBV4-2 and TRBJ2-4; D may be TRBD2 (7 bases). Germline V gene sequence: CDR1 LGHNA, CDR2 YNFKEQ. The CDR3 covers 14 residues. V lost 1 base, J lost 5 bases, and 9 bases lay in between. As DNA, the CDR3 is TGTGCCAGCAGCCAAGTGGGGGGGCAAAACATTCAGTACTTC. This translates into CASSQVGGQNIQYF.

This chain uses TRBV6-5 with TRBJ1-2; D uncertain. The CDR3 extends over 13 amino acids. Germline V gene sequence: CDR1 MNHEY, CDR2 SVGAGI. V was pared by 2 bases and J by 7 bases, with 11 bases between. CDR3 sequence reads: CASSYHGRGGYTF. The CDR3 nucleotides read TGTGCCAGCAGTTACCACGGCCGGGGTGGCTACACCTTC.

The chain recombines TRBV6-5 with TRBJ2-2; 8 bases are a match to TRBD2. Germline CDR1 MNHEY, CDR2 SVGAGI. The length of the CDR3 is 15 residues. V lost 6 bases to trimming and J lost 1 base; unmatched junction nucleotides: 4. The CDR3 protein is CASRLAEGNTGELFF. DNA of the CDR3: TGTGCCAGCAGACTAGCGGAGGGGAACACCGGGGAGCTGTTTTTT.

This sequence joins TRBV10-3 and TRBJ2-7; a weak D match, TRBD1 (6 bases). The CDR3 runs to 14 residues. V was pared by 8 bases and J by 1 base, with 15 bases between. Germline V lookup: CDR1 ENHRY, CDR2 SYGVKD. CDR3 in DNA: TGTGCCATCCGACGGGACACCATTTCCTACGAGCAGTACTTC. Protein product: CAIRRDTISYEQYF.

This chain links TRBV15 with TRBJ1-2, with 9 nucleotides matching TRBD1. The germline V gene encodes CDR1 LNHNV and CDR2 YYDKDF (reference sequence). J was trimmed by 7 bases and V by 1 base; bases with no gene match: 4. The CDR3 sequence is 14 residues long. The CDR3 loop reads CATSRGQGEIGYTF. The CDR3 coding sequence is TGTGCCACCAGCAGAGGACAGGGGGAGATTGGCTACACCTTC.

The chain combines TRBV12-5 with TRBJ2-1, with D unresolved. Trimming took off 0 bases at V and 8 bases at J, with 5 bases between the two ends. The CDR3 extends over 12 amino acids. Looked up from germline, CDR1 is LGHNT and CDR2 is FRNRAP. The CDR3 is CASGLVNYEQFF. As DNA, the CDR3 is TGTGCTAGTGGTTTGGTAAACTATGAGCAGTTCTTC.

The chain joins TRBV7-3 to TRBJ1-5; TRBD1 might be the D (6 bases). The CDR3 runs 16 residues. Germline V gives CDR1 SGHTA, CDR2 FQGTGA. Trimming took 4 bases from V and 3 from J, leaving 16 bases between them. The CDR3 reads CASSSKGRGINQPQHF. For the CDR3, the DNA is TGTGCCAGCAGCTCTAAAGGCAGGGGAATCAATCAGCCCCAGCATTTT.

V and J are TRBV6-5 and TRBJ2-6; no firm D call. This CDR3 has 15 residues. V lost 0 bases to trimming and J lost 4 bases, with 7 bases between them. Germline CDR1 and CDR2: MNHEY and SVGAGI. CDR3 coding DNA: TGTGCCAGCAGTTACTCGGCAGTCGGGGCCAACGTCCTGACTTTC. Translation gives CASSYSAVGANVLTF.

The V and J genes are TRBV7-3 and TRBJ2-1, with 10 bases lining up with TRBD1. This CDR3 contains 18 residues. Germline loops: CDR1 SGHTA, CDR2 FQGTGA. V trimming: 5 bases; J trimming: 3 bases; junction bases outside the gene matches: 13. CDR3: CASSRWTGGRHSYNEQFF. DNA for the CDR3: TGTGCCAGCAGCCGGTGGACAGGGGGGCGGCATAGCTACAATGAGCAGTTCTTC. Drawing the rest from reference TRBV7-3 and TRBJ2-1, the complete variable domain is GAGVSQTPSNKVTEKGKYVELRCDPISGHTALYWYRQSLGQGPEFLIYFQGTGAADDSGLPNDRFFAVRPEGSVSTLKIQRTERGDSAVYLCASSRWTGGRHSYNEQFFGPGTRLTVL.

V usage is TRBV7-2 and J usage is TRBJ2-1; no clear D. V dropped 2 bases and J dropped 9 bases, with 11 bases sitting between them. The CDR3 sequence is 13 residues long. Germline lookup yields CDR1 SGHTA and CDR2 FQGNSA. The CDR3 protein is CASSLTRPTEQFF. The DNA of the CDR3 is TGTGCCAGCAGCTTAACTCGCCCTACTGAGCAGTTCTTC. The entire variable domain, with the rest obtained from reference TRBV7-2 and TRBJ2-1, is as follows: GAGVSQSPSNKVTEKGKDVELRCDPISGHTALYWYRQSLGQGLEFLIYFQGNSAPDKSGLPSDRFSAERTGGSVSTLTIQRTQQEDSAVYLCASSLTRPTEQFFGPGTRLTVL.

This chain links TRBV28 with TRBJ1-5; D is unresolved. Per the germline V gene, CDR1 is MDHEN and CDR2 is SYDVKM. Trimming removed 3 bases from V and 7 bases from J, with 7 bases in between. There are 12 residues in the CDR3. For the CDR3, the DNA is TGTGCCAGCAGTTTCGGCAGGCAGCCCCAGCATTTT. Residues: CASSFGRQPQHF.

This clone was counted only a few times. The chain recombines TRBV12-3 or TRBV12-4 with TRBJ2-1, with D unclear. V was shortened by 3 bases and J by 4 bases, with 7 bases between the two germline ends. The CDR3 consists of 13 residues. The CDR3 reads CASSFNQYNEQFF. As DNA, the CDR3 is TGTGCCAGCAGTTTCAATCAGTACAATGAGCAGTTCTTC.

The rearrangement uses TRBV29-1 and TRBJ2-5, with TRBD2 identical over 8 bases. CDR3 length: 15 residues. V trimming: 4 bases; J trimming: 2 bases; junction bases outside the gene matches: 9. Germline assignment: CDR1 SQVTM and CDR2 ANQGSEA. The CDR3 sequence is CSVVGASGPQETQYF. CDR3 sequence (DNA): TGCAGCGTTGTCGGGGCTAGCGGGCCACAAGAGACCCAGTACTTC.

The V call is TRBV9, the J call TRBJ2-3; D gene ambiguous. V was shortened by 0 bases and J by 6 bases, with 14 bases between the two germline ends. The CDR3 extends over 15 amino acids. Germline CDR1 SGDLS, CDR2 YYNGEE. Here the CDR3 DNA reads TGTGCCAGCAGCGTAGACATGCTTACCTTGGATACGCAGTATTTT. It encodes CASSVDMLTLDTQYF.

The genes are TRBV30 and TRBJ1-1; D possibly corresponds to TRBD1 (6 bases). The V and J ends lost 5 bases and 10 bases respectively, with 17 bases between them. Per germline, CDR1 GTSNPN and CDR2 SVGIG (reference sequence). The CDR3 extends over 12 amino acids. CDR3 protein: CAWENRAPGAFF. Here the CDR3 DNA reads TGTGCCTGGGAGAACAGGGCCCCAGGAGCTTTCTTT.

V usage is TRBV4-1 and J usage is TRBJ1-6; the D gene is possibly TRBD1 (5 bases). Trimming shortened V by 2 bases and J by 8 bases, and 16 bases separated the two germline ends. Per the germline V gene, CDR1 is MGHRA and CDR2 is YSYEKL. There are 16 residues in the CDR3. This CDR3 reads CASSQSQSREDSPLHF. CDR3 coding DNA: TGCGCCAGCAGCCAATCGCAATCCAGGGAGGATTCACCCCTCCACTTT.

The genes are TRBV28 and TRBJ1-4, with a possible D match to TRBD1 (6 bases). Germline CDR1 MDHEN, CDR2 SYDVKM. Trimming cost V 3 bases and J 8 bases, with 13 bases left between them. The CDR3 has 14 amino acids. Here the CDR3 DNA reads TGTGCCAGCAGTTTGACAGGCCCTTTGGAAAAACTGTTTTTT. It is translated as CASSLTGPLEKLFF.

The gene calls are TRBV19 and TRBJ1-1, with D perhaps TRBD1 (6 bases). Trimming cost V 6 bases and J 2 bases, with 16 bases left between them. CDR1 LNHDA and CDR2 SQIVND come from the germline V gene (reference sequence). The CDR3 covers 15 residues. CDR3 amino acids: CASSWTVARNTEAFF. CDR3 coding DNA: TGTGCCAGTAGCTGGACAGTAGCTAGAAACACTGAAGCTTTCTTT.

This clone was seen only once. The chain joins TRBV5-5 to TRBJ2-5; D is perhaps TRBD1 (6 bases). From germline, CDR1 is SGHKS and CDR2 YYEKEE (reference sequence). The V gene lost 4 bases and the J gene lost 5 bases, with 12 bases spanning the gap. The CDR3 spans 13 residues. CDR3 residues: CASSPRGPETQYF. In DNA, the CDR3 is TGTGCCAGCAGCCCCAGGGGCCCGGAGACCCAGTACTTC.

V gene TRBV5-1 combines with J gene TRBJ2-1, with 12 bases lining up with TRBD2. Per germline, CDR1 SGHRS and CDR2 YFSETQ. The junction had 4 bases not matched to a gene; V was cut back by 0 bases and J by 6 bases. This CDR3 comprises 16 residues. The CDR3 loop is CASSLEPSGGANEQFF. The CDR3 DNA reads as TGCGCCAGCAGCTTGGAGCCTAGCGGGGGGGCCAATGAGCAGTTCTTC. The variable domain in full, with the rest retrieved from reference TRBV5-1 and TRBJ2-1, is KAGVTQTPRYLIKTRGQQVTLSCSPISGHRSVSWYQQTPGQGLQFLFEYFSETQRNKGNFPGRFSGRQFSNSRSEMNVSTLELGDSALYLCASSLEPSGGANEQFFGPGTRLTVL.

V usage is TRBV30 and J usage is TRBJ1-4, with a weak D call TRBD1 (5 bases). Germline CDR1 reads GTSNPN; CDR2 reads SVGIG (reference sequence). The CDR3 covers 12 residues. V dropped 7 bases and J dropped 6 bases, with 12 bases sitting between them. CDR3: CASLGGDEKLFF. The CDR3 region has the DNA TGTGCCTCCCTGGGGGGTGATGAAAAACTGTTTTTT.

This clone has more than one count but fewer than ten. V and J are TRBV5-6 and TRBJ1-2; 7 bases line up with TRBD1. With V trimmed by 0 bases and J by 2 bases, 7 bases remained unmatched. CDR3 length equals 16 residues. Germline CDR1 and CDR2: SGHDT and YYEEEE. This CDR3 is CASSLVSTQGNYGYTF. Here the CDR3 DNA reads TGTGCCAGCAGCTTGGTTTCGACACAGGGGAACTATGGCTACACCTTC.

J is TRBJ1-6 and V is TRBV6-5; D may be TRBD1 (6 bases). Trimming stripped 6 bases from V and 7 bases from J, with 16 bases between. Germline-derived CDR1 and CDR2 are MNHEY and SVGAGI. This CDR3 has 15 amino acids. CDR3 sequence: CASRTDRPRNSPLHF. CDR3 bases: TGTGCCAGCAGGACAGACAGGCCTAGGAATTCACCCCTCCACTTT.

This clone was observed a single time. The chain combines TRBV7-9 with TRBJ2-3; 8 nucleotides align to TRBD2. The junction had 7 bases not matched to a gene; V was cut back by 0 bases and J by 2 bases. The CDR3 has 17 residues. Germline-derived CDR1 and CDR2 are SEHNR and FQNEAQ (reference sequence). CDR3 nucleotide sequence: TGTGCCAGCAGCTTAGCGTGGGCGGGGGGACACACAGATACGCAGTATTTT. It encodes CASSLAWAGGHTDTQYF. Variable domain in full (rest from reference TRBV7-9 and TRBJ2-3): DTGVSQNPRHKITKRGQNVTFRCDPISEHNRLYWYRQTLGQGPEFLTYFQNEAQLEKSRLLSDRFSAERPKGSFSTLEIQRTEQGDSAMYLCASSLAWAGGHTDTQYFGPGTRLTVL.

The V call is TRBV4-1, the J call TRBJ1-6; no clear D. The CDR3 is made up of 16 amino acids. V lost 0 bases and J 0 bases, leaving 6 bases between the germline ends. Germline CDR1 is MGHRA and CDR2 is YSYEKL. The CDR3 reads CASSQDRASYNSPLHF. The DNA of the CDR3 is TGCGCCAGCAGCCAAGATCGCGCCTCCTATAATTCACCCCTCCACTTT.

The V call is TRBV24-1, the J call TRBJ2-3, with D perhaps TRBD2 (6 bases). The CDR3 runs to 15 residues. V dropped 7 bases and J dropped 5 bases, with 18 bases sitting between them. Germline V lookup: CDR1 KGHDR, CDR2 SFDVKD. In DNA, the CDR3 is TGTGCCACCAGCCGTCGGGGGTTGGGGGGAGATACGCAGTATTTT. This translates into CATSRRGLGGDTQYF.

This clone was found once. The chain has TRBV27 and TRBJ2-1; tentatively, D is TRBD2 (6 bases). Germline CDR1 and CDR2: MNHEY and SMNVEV (reference sequence). Deletions cut 4 bases from V and 6 bases from J, with 10 bases between. This CDR3 has 13 amino acids. DNA of the CDR3: TGTGCCAGCAGTTCAGTGGGAGGCAATGAGCAGTTCTTC. Amino acids: CASSSVGGNEQFF.